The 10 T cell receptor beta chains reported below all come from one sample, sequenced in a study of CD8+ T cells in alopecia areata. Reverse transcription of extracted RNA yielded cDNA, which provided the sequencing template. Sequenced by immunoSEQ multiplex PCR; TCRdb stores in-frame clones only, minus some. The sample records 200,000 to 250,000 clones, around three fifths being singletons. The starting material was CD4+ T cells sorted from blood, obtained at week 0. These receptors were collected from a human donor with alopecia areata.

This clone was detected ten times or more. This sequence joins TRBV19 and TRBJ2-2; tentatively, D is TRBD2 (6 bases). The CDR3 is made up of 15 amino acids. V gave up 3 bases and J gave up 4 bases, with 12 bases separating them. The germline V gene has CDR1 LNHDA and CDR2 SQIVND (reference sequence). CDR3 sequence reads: CASSISGVTTGELFF. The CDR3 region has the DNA TGTGCCAGTAGTATCTCGGGGGTGACCACCGGGGAGCTGTTTTTT.

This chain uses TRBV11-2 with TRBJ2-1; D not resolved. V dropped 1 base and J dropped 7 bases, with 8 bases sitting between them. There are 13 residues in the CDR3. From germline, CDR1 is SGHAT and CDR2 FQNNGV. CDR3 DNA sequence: TGTGCCAGCAGCTTAGTTCTATGGAATGAGCAGTTCTTC. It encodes CASSLVLWNEQFF.

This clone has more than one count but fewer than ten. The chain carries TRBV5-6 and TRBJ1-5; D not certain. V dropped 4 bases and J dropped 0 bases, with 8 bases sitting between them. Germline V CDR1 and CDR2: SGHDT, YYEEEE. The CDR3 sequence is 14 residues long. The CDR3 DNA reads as TGTGCCAGCAGCACCCCCAATAGCAATCAGCCCCAGCATTTT. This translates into CASSTPNSNQPQHF.

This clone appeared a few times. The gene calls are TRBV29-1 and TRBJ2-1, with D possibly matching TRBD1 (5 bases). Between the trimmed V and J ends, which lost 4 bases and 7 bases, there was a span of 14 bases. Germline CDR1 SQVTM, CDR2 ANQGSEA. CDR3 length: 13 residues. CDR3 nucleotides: TGCAGCGTTGGGGGCAGGGAAATTAATGAGCAGTTCTTC. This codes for CSVGGREINEQFF.

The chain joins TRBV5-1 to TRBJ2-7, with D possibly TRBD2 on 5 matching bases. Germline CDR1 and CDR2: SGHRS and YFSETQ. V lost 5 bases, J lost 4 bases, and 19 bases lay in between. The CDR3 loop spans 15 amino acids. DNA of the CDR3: TGCGCCAGCAGTCGAGTAGAGGGCCGGGTGTACGAGCAGTACTTC. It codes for CASSRVEGRVYEQYF.

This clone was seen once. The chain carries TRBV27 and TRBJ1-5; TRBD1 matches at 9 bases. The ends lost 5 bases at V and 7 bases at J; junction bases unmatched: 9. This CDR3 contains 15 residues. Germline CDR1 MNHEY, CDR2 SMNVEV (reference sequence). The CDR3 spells CASSDLQGAKQPQHF. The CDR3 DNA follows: TGTGCCAGCAGTGACTTACAGGGGGCAAAGCAGCCCCAGCATTTT.

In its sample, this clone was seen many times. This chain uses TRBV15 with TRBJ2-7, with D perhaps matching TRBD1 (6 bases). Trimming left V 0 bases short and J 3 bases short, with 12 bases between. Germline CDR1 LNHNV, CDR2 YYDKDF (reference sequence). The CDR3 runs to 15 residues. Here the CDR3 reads CATSRDQAGVYEQYF. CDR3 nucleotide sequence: TGTGCCACCAGCAGAGATCAAGCAGGGGTCTACGAGCAGTACTTC.

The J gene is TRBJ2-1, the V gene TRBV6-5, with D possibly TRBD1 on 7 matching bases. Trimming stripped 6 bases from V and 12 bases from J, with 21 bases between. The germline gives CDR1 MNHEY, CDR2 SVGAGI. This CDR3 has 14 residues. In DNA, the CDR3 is TGTGCCAGCAGATCGGGGGCTAGTACAGGGGTGCAGTTCTTC. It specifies CASRSGASTGVQFF.

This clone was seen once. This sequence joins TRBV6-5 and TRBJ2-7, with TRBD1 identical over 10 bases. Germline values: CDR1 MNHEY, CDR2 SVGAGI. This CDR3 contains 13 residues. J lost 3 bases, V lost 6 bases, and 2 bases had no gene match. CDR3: CASSRDRGYEQYF. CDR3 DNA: TGTGCCAGCAGCCGGGACAGGGGCTACGAGCAGTACTTC.

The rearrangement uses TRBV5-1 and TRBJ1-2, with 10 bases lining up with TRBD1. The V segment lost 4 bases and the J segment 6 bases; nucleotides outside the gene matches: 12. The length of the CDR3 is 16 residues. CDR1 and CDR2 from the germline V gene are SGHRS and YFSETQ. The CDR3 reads CASSQSDWTGGNGYTF. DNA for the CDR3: TGCGCCAGCAGCCAATCTGACTGGACAGGGGGAAATGGCTACACCTTC.